This T cell receptor (beta chain) was obtained from a study of Ad26.COV2.S vaccination and SARS-CoV-2 variants. Overall study context: Donor was assigned to the Ad26.COV2.S arm of trial COV1001. Overall study findings and caveats: Marked by substantial breadth, spike-specific CD8+ and CD4+ T cell responses were reportedly seen after vaccination. The TCR breadth and depth analyses may have understated or missed part of the total T cell responses.

About this clone itself: The antigen is undetermined.

J gave up 0 bases and V 2 bases, and 5 bases lay outside the gene matches. Germline V CDR1 and CDR2: ENHRY, SYGVKD. This CDR3 has 16 residues. The treatment here: 15 to 20 received Ad26.COV2.S at low or high dose, single or two shots; several received placebo; per-sample allocation not given. All samples were drawn on day 63, counting from the first vaccine or placebo injection. This table comes from immunoSEQ multiplex PCR, and its TCRdb copy is limited to in-frame clones, with some not included. The sample lists about 440,000 clones, roughly 91% occurring once. The chain links TRBV10-3 to TRBJ2-7, with TRBD1 identical over 9 bases. The material sequenced was peripheral blood, taken in a trial of Ad26.COV2.S vaccine versus placebo. This TCR was recovered from a person between 18 and 65 years old who received the Ad26.COV2.S COVID-19 vaccine or a placebo. CDR3 DNA sequence: TGTGCCATCAGTGAGGTGGACAGGGGCTCCTCCTACGAGCAGTACTTC. Translation: CAISEVDRGSSYEQYF.